A selection of T cell receptor beta chains follows, all from one sample in a study of cytotoxic CD8 clonotypes in ibrutinib-treated CLL. Produced via immunoSEQ multiplex PCR; TCRdb's table is partial and in-frame only. Of about 130,000 clones in the sample, around three quarters are singletons; the top ten hold 9.5% to 15%. Sequences were derived from PBMCs, sampled after 12 months of ibrutinib treatment. The receptors were sampled from a human donor with chronic lymphocytic leukemia. CDR3s include the opening cysteine and the closing phenylalanine or tryptophan. Fields, in order: V gene, J gene, clone size, CDR3 protein. A row's size may be missing; if present it is once, few, many or a size class.

v_call: TRBV6-5
j_call: TRBJ1-2
clone_size: -
cdr3_aa: CASSYSTLLSNYGYTF

v_call: TRBV30
j_call: TRBJ1-5
clone_size: -
cdr3_aa: CAWRGQGNQPQHF

v_call: TRBV7-8
j_call: TRBJ2-6
clone_size: -
cdr3_aa: CASSLLVAGGNSGANVLTF

v_call: TRBV6-1
j_call: TRBJ2-1
clone_size: -
cdr3_aa: CASNLGAQQFF

v_call: TRBV25-1
j_call: TRBJ2-5
clone_size: -
cdr3_aa: CASSELAGGQTQYF

v_call: TRBV29-1
j_call: TRBJ2-3
clone_size: -
cdr3_aa: CSAKRAGGGGDTQYF

v_call: TRBV27
j_call: TRBJ2-5
clone_size: -
cdr3_aa: CASSLDRQETQYF

v_call: TRBV7-9
j_call: TRBJ1-1
clone_size: -
cdr3_aa: CASGLNTEAFF

v_call: TRBV6-6
j_call: TRBJ2-4
clone_size: -
cdr3_aa: CASRDTGAKNIQYF

v_call: TRBV5-1
j_call: TRBJ1-1
clone_size: -
cdr3_aa: CASRQELGTEAFF

v_call: TRBV27
j_call: TRBJ1-2
clone_size: -
cdr3_aa: CASSLMGANYGYTF

v_call: TRBV2
j_call: TRBJ2-1
clone_size: once
cdr3_aa: CASSDRVAGDEQFF

v_call: TRBV30
j_call: TRBJ2-5
clone_size: -
cdr3_aa: CAWSPSGDLQETQYF

v_call: TRBV6-5
j_call: TRBJ1-5
clone_size: -
cdr3_aa: CASSEAKYQPQHF

v_call: TRBV7-3
j_call: TRBJ1-3
clone_size: -
cdr3_aa: CASSPNRGNTIYF

v_call: TRBV10-2
j_call: TRBJ2-7
clone_size: -
cdr3_aa: CASRPRGGLYEQYF

v_call: TRBV2
j_call: TRBJ2-4
clone_size: -
cdr3_aa: CASSEEGYLAKNIQYF

v_call: TRBV9
j_call: TRBJ2-3
clone_size: -
cdr3_aa: CASSVSGVGLAVTQYF

v_call: TRBV27
j_call: TRBJ2-3
clone_size: -
cdr3_aa: CASSAERGTDTQYF

v_call: TRBV21-1
j_call: TRBJ2-5
clone_size: -
cdr3_aa: CASSKSPLLAGQETQYF

v_call: TRBV7-2
j_call: TRBJ2-7
clone_size: -
cdr3_aa: CASSLTYEQYF

v_call: TRBV27
j_call: TRBJ2-1
clone_size: once
cdr3_aa: CASSFGNSGDEQFF

v_call: TRBV7-2
j_call: TRBJ1-2
clone_size: -
cdr3_aa: CASSYKTGDGYTF

v_call: TRBV6-5
j_call: TRBJ2-7
clone_size: -
cdr3_aa: CASSYLRDSYEQYF

v_call: TRBV18
j_call: TRBJ2-7
clone_size: -
cdr3_aa: CASSPDLSYEQYF

v_call: TRBV19
j_call: TRBJ2-2
clone_size: -
cdr3_aa: CASSLNTGELFF

v_call: TRBV19
j_call: TRBJ2-7
clone_size: few
cdr3_aa: CASMDRGRYEQYF

v_call: TRBV19
j_call: TRBJ2-7
clone_size: -
cdr3_aa: CASTPGQSYEQYF

v_call: TRBV10-3
j_call: TRBJ1-1
clone_size: -
cdr3_aa: CAISEARVGYTEAFF

v_call: TRBV11-2
j_call: TRBJ2-7
clone_size: -
cdr3_aa: CASSLTGVAYEQYF

v_call: TRBV5-1
j_call: TRBJ2-2
clone_size: few
cdr3_aa: CASSFGDASGELFF

v_call: TRBV7-8
j_call: TRBJ2-1
clone_size: few
cdr3_aa: CASSSTGLSYNEQFF

v_call: TRBV4-3
j_call: TRBJ1-1
clone_size: -
cdr3_aa: CASSLTGEEAFF

v_call: TRBV28
j_call: TRBJ2-1
clone_size: -
cdr3_aa: CAVRLAGSYNEQFF

v_call: TRBV4-1
j_call: TRBJ2-3
clone_size: many
cdr3_aa: CASSQEARGSTDTQYF

v_call: TRBV25-1
j_call: TRBJ2-5
clone_size: -
cdr3_aa: CASSDPSTSGREETQYF

v_call: TRBV15
j_call: TRBJ1-1
clone_size: -
cdr3_aa: CATSRAGQDVWNTEAFF

v_call: TRBV30
j_call: TRBJ2-5
clone_size: -
cdr3_aa: CAWTPDSQETQYF

v_call: TRBV7-2
j_call: TRBJ2-3
clone_size: -
cdr3_aa: CASRGRGGRRDTQYF

v_call: TRBV19
j_call: TRBJ2-7
clone_size: -
cdr3_aa: CASSTMTGGYEQYF

v_call: TRBV6-1
j_call: TRBJ1-3
clone_size: -
cdr3_aa: CASSAQVHSGNTIYF

v_call: TRBV6-4
j_call: TRBJ2-3
clone_size: -
cdr3_aa: CASSDSGLAADTQYF

v_call: TRBV5-1
j_call: TRBJ2-5
clone_size: -
cdr3_aa: CASSLGSLEPPETQYF

v_call: TRBV29-1
j_call: TRBJ1-4
clone_size: -
cdr3_aa: CSVAQGTNEKLFF

v_call: TRBV2
j_call: TRBJ2-3
clone_size: -
cdr3_aa: CASRALAETQYF

v_call: TRBV4-2
j_call: TRBJ2-1
clone_size: -
cdr3_aa: CASSQPLAGVYNEQFF

v_call: TRBV19
j_call: TRBJ1-1
clone_size: once
cdr3_aa: CASSIRGGRGTEAFF

v_call: TRBV18
j_call: TRBJ1-4
clone_size: once
cdr3_aa: CASSLSGPRGANEKLFF

v_call: TRBV9
j_call: TRBJ1-1
clone_size: -
cdr3_aa: CASSVEKTNTEAFF

v_call: TRBV28
j_call: TRBJ2-7
clone_size: -
cdr3_aa: CASSLPSYEQYF

v_call: TRBV7-9
j_call: TRBJ2-7
clone_size: -
cdr3_aa: CASSPLDGTLPPYEQYF

v_call: TRBV29-1
j_call: TRBJ1-2
clone_size: -
cdr3_aa: CSVEDQRGKDNYGYTF

v_call: TRBV11-2
j_call: TRBJ2-1
clone_size: -
cdr3_aa: CASSFGKAGGALNEQFF

v_call: TRBV5-6
j_call: TRBJ2-2
clone_size: -
cdr3_aa: CASISWDRNTGELFF

v_call: TRBV19
j_call: TRBJ2-6
clone_size: once
cdr3_aa: CASCYHGGANVLTF

v_call: TRBV4-2
j_call: TRBJ1-4
clone_size: -
cdr3_aa: CASSQVSGPNEKLFF